This T cell receptor beta chain was sequenced during a study of cytomegalovirus exposure and HLA in healthy donors. General study points: Across donors, most TCRs were seen rarely, yet some public ones were widespread.

The study ran its PCR with 60 Vbeta and 13 Jbeta primers. The data were produced by immunoSEQ multiplex PCR, yet TCRdb's version contains in-frame clones alone and is incomplete. The sample holds under 200,000 clones, roughly nine tenths seen once. Germline values: CDR1 SQVTM, CDR2 ANQGSEA. With V trimmed by 4 bases and J by 3 bases, 0 bases remained unmatched. The CDR3 covers 11 residues. Regarding this clone: The antigen is undetermined. The same CDR3 also results from other DNA sequences found in this sample.

Sequenced input: PBMCs. The origin of this receptor is a boy aged 2 to 9 in good health and CMV-seronegative. V usage is TRBV29-1 and J usage is TRBJ2-7, with 7 bases matching TRBD2. The CDR3 bases are TGCAGCGTTGGGGGGGGCTACGAGCAGTACTTC. Amino acid sequence: CSVGGGYEQYF.